This paragraph reports one T cell receptor beta chain. This specimen belongs to a study of blood T cell repertoires in COVID-19. Study summary: Samples came from the United States, Italy and Spain, spanning acute and convalescent COVID-19. T cells, B-cell-depleted T cells, or PBMCs supplied cDNA or gDNA.

Per the original methods: Amplification of reference gene primers provided the estimated nucleated cell counts. The protocol was immunoSEQ multiplex PCR, while the TCRdb copy is restricted to in-frame clones and leaves out a portion. V and J calls and clone size are copied from that table; D and trimming were computed from the DNA. The sample has 48,000 or so clones, 90% seen once. The CDR3 totals 14 residues. The ends were cut back, 3 bases at V and 1 base at J, with 9 bases in the middle. CDR1 and CDR2 (germline): SGHAT, FQNNGV. The TCR comes from a human donor in a cohort sampled during active COVID-19. V is TRBV11-2 and J is TRBJ1-1, with D possibly TRBD1 on 5 matching bases. Sequences were obtained from peripheral blood. In nucleotides, the CDR3 is TGTGCCAGCAGCTTGGAGACAGCGAACACTGAAGCTTTCTTT. This sequence encodes CASSLETANTEAFF.